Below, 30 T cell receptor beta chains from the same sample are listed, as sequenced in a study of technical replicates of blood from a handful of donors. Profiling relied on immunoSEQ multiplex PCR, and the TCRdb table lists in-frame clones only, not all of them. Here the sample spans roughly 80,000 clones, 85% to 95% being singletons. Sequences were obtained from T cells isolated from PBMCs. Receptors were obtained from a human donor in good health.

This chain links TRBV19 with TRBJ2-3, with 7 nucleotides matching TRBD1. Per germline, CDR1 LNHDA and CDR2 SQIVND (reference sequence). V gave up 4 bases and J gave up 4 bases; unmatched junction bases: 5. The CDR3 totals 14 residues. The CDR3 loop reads CASSRGQRADTQYF. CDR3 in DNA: TGTGCCAGTAGTAGGGGACAGAGGGCAGATACGCAGTATTTT.

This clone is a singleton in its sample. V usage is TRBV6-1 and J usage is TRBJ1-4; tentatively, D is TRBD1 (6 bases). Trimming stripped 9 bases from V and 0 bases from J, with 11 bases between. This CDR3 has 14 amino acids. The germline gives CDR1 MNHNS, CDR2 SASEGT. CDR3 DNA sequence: TGTGCCAGTGAGAGGACAGCAACTAATGAAAAACTGTTTTTT. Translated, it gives CASERTATNEKLFF.

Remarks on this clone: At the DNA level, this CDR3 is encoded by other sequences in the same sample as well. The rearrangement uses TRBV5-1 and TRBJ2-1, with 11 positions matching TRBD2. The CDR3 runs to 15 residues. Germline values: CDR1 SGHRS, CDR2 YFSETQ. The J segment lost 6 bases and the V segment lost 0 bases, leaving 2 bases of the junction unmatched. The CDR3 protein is CASSLGLAGINEQFF. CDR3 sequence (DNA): TGCGCCAGCAGCTTGGGACTAGCGGGAATCAATGAGCAGTTCTTC. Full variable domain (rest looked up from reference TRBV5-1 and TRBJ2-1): KAGVTQTPRYLIKTRGQQVTLSCSPISGHRSVSWYQQTPGQGLQFLFEYFSETQRNKGNFPGRFSGRQFSNSRSEMNVSTLELGDSALYLCASSLGLAGINEQFFGPGTRLTVL.

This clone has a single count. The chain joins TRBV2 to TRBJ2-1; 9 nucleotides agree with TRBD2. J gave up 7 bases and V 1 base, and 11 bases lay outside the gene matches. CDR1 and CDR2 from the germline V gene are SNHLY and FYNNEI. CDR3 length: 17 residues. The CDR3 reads CASSEDLSGRGFNEQFF. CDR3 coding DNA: TGTGCCAGCAGTGAAGACCTTAGCGGGAGAGGGTTTAATGAGCAGTTCTTC.

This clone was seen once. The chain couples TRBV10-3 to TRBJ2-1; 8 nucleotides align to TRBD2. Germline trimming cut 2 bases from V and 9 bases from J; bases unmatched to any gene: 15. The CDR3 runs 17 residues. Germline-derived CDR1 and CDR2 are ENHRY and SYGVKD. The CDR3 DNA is TGTGCCATCAGTGAGCCCCGCCGAAGCGGGAGCGGTAGTGAGCAGTTCTTC. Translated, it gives CAISEPRRSGSGSEQFF.

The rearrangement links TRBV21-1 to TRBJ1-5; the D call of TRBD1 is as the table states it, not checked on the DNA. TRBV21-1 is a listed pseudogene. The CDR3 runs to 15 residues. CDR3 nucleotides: TGTGCCAGCAGCACAAGGACAGGGAGCAATCAGCCCCAGCATTTT. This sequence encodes CASSTRTGSNQPQHF.

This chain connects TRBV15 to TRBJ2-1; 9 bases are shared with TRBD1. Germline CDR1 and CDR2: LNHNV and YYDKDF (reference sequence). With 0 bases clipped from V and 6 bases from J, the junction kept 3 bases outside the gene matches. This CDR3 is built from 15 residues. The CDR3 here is CATSRDRGQGNEQFF. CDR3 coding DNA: TGTGCCACCAGCAGAGATAGGGGACAGGGCAATGAGCAGTTCTTC.

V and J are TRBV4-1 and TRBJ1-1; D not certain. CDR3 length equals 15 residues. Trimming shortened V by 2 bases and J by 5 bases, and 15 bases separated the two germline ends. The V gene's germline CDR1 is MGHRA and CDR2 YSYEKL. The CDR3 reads CASSQPQFAGTEAFF. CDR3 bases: TGCGCCAGCAGCCAACCCCAGTTCGCCGGGACTGAAGCTTTCTTT.

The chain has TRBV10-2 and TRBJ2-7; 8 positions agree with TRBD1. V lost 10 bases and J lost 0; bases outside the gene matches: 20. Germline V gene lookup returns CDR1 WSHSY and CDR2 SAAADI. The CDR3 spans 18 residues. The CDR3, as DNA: TGCGCCACCCTATTCCCAGGGGGCGCAGTCAGGAGCTCCTACGAGCAGTACTTC. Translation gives CATLFPGGAVRSSYEQYF.

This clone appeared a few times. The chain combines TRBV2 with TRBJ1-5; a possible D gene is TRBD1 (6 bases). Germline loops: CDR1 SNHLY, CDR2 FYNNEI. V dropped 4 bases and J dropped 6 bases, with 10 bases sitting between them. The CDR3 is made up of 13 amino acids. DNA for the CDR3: TGTGCCAGCAGTGCTGGGGGCATTCAGCCCCAGCATTTT. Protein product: CASSAGGIQPQHF.

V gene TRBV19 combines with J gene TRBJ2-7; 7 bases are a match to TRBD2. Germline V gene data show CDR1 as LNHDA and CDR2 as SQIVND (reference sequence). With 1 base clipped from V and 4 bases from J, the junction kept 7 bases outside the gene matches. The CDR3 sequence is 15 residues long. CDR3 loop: CASSIGRAGAYEQYF. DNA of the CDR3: TGTGCCAGTAGTATAGGAAGGGCGGGAGCTTACGAGCAGTACTTC.

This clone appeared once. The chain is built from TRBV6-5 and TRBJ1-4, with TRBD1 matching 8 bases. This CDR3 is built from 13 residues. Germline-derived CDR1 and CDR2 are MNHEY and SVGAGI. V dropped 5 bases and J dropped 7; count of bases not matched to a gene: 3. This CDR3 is CASSQGAREKLFF. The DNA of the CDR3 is TGTGCCAGCAGTCAGGGGGCTCGTGAAAAACTGTTTTTT.

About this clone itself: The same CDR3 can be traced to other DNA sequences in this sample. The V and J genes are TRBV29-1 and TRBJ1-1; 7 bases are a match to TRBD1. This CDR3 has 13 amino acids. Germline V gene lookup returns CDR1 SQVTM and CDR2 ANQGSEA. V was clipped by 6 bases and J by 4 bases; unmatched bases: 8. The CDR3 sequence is CSVGNRGGTEAFF. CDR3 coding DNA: TGCAGCGTGGGAAACAGGGGCGGCACTGAAGCTTTCTTT.

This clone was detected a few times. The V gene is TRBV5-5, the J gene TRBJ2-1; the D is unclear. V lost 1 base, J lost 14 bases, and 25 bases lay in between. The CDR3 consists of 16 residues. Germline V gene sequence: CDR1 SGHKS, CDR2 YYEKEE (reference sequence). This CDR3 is CASSLLGSSHNEYEFF. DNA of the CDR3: TGTGCCAGCAGCTTGTTAGGTAGCTCCCACAATGAGTATGAGTTCTTC.

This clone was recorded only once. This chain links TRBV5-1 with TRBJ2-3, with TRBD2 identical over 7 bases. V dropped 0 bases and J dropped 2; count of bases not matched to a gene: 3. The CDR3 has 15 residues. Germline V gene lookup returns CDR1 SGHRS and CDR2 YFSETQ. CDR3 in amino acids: CASSLGTSATDTQYF. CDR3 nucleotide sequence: TGCGCCAGCAGCTTGGGCACTAGCGCCACAGATACGCAGTATTTT.

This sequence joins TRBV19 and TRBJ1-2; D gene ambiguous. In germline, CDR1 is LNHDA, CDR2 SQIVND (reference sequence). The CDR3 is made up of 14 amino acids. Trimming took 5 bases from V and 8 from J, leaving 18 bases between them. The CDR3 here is CASSATFRSGGYTF. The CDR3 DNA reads TGTGCCAGTAGTGCGACATTTAGATCTGGCGGCTACACCTTC.

The CDR3 here is CASSIDRVNTEAFF. Written as DNA, the CDR3 is TGTGCCAGTAGTATTGACAGGGTGAACACTGAAGCTTTCTTT. The V and J genes are TRBV19 and TRBJ1-1; 7 positions match TRBD1. The V gene end was trimmed by 3 bases and the J gene end by 0 bases; junction bases not matched to a gene: 1. Germline V lookup: CDR1 LNHDA, CDR2 SQIVND (reference sequence). CDR3 length: 14 amino acids.

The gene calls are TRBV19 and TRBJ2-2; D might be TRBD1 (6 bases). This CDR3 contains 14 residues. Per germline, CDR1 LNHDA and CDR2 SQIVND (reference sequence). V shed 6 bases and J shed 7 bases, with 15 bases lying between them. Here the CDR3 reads CASSNRGGNGELFF. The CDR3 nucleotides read TGTGCCAGTAGCAACCGAGGGGGAAACGGGGAGCTGTTTTTT.

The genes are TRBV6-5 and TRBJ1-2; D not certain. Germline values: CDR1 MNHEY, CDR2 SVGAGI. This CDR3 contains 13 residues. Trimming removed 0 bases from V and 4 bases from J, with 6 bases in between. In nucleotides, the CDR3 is TGTGCCAGCAGTTACTCGATCAGCTATGGCTACACCTTC. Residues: CASSYSISYGYTF.

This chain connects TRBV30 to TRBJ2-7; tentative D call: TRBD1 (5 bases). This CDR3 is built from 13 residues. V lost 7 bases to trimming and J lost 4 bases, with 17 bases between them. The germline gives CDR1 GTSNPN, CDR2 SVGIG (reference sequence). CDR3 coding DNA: TGTGCCTCCACGCAGGGCCCAGGGTACGAGCAGTACTTC. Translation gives CASTQGPGYEQYF.

The CDR3 nucleotides read TGTGCCAGCAGTGACCGGCGGGCGCAGTATTTT. Its protein product is CASSDRRAQYF. The chain joins TRBV2 to TRBJ2-3; TRBD2 is a possible D gene (5 bases). The ends were cut back, 3 bases at V and 10 bases at J, with 8 bases in the middle. The CDR3 loop spans 11 amino acids. Germline CDR1 and CDR2: SNHLY and FYNNEI.

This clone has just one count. CDR3 in DNA: TGTGCCAGCAGGACTAGTGGCGCAGATACGCAGTATTTT. Its protein product is CASRTSGADTQYF. This chain links TRBV6-1 with TRBJ2-3; weak D call: TRBD2 (6 bases). From germline, CDR1 is MNHNS and CDR2 SASEGT. V gave up 6 bases and J gave up 4 bases, with 11 bases separating them. This CDR3 contains 13 residues.

Here the CDR3 DNA reads TGCGCCAGCAGCCAAGACGGACTAGCGAGCCAGACCCAGTACTTC. Translated: CASSQDGLASQTQYF. The V call is TRBV4-3, the J call TRBJ2-5; 9 bases agree with TRBD2. CDR3 length equals 15 residues. The germline CDR1 and CDR2 sequences are LGHNA and YSLEER. The V and J ends lost 0 bases and 6 bases, in that order; junction bases with no gene match: 5.

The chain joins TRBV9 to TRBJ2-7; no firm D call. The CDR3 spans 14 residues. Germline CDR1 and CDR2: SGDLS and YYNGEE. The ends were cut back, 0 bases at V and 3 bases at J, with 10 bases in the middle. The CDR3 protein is CASSVGNRDYEQYF. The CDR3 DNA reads TGTGCCAGCAGCGTAGGTAACAGAGACTACGAGCAGTACTTC.

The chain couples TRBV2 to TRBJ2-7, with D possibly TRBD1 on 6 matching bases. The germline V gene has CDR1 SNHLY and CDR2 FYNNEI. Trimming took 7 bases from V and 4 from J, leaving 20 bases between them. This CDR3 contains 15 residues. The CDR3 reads CASTGAFPREYEQYF. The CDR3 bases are TGTGCCAGCACAGGGGCTTTCCCAAGAGAATACGAGCAGTACTTC.

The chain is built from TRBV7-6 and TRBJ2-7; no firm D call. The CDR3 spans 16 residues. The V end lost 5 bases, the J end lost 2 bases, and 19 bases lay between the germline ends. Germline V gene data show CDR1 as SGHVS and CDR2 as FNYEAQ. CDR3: CASSLSGAYSPYEQYF. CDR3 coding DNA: TGTGCCAGCAGCCTATCAGGTGCTTACAGTCCCTACGAGCAGTACTTC.

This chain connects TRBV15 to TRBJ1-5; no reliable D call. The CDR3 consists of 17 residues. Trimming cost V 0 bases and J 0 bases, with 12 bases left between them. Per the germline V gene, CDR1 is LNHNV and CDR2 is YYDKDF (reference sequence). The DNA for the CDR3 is TGTGCCACCAGCAGAGATAACACAGTCTATAGCAATCAGCCCCAGCATTTT. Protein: CATSRDNTVYSNQPQHF. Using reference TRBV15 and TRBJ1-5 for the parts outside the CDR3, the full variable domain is DAMVIQNPRYQVTQFGKPVTLSCSQTLNHNVMYWYQQKSSQAPKLLFHYYDKDFNNEADTPDNFQSRRPNTSFCFLDIRSPGLGDTAMYLCATSRDNTVYSNQPQHFGDGTRLSIL.

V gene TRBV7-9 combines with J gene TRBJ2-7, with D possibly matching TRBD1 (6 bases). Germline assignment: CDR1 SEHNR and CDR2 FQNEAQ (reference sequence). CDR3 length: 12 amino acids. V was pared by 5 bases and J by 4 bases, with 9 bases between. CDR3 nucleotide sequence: TGTGCCAGCAGCGTCAGGGGATACGAGCAGTACTTC. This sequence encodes CASSVRGYEQYF.

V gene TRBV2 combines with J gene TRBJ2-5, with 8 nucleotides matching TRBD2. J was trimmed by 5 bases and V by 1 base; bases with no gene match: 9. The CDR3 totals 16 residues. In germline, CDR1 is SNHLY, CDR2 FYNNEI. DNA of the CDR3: TGTGCCAGCAGTGAAGGGGTCGGGAGGGGTCTGGAGACCCAGTACTTC. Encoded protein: CASSEGVGRGLETQYF.

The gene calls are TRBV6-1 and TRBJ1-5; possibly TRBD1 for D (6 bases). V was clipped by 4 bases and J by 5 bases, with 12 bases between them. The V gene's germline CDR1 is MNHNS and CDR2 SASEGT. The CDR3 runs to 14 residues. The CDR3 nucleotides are TGTGCCAGCAGTGTTAGGGGGGGTGATCAGCCCCAGCATTTT. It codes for CASSVRGGDQPQHF.